The 21 T cell receptor beta chains in this list originate from one sample, sequenced in a study of blood T cell repertoires in COVID-19. Measured with immunoSEQ multiplex PCR; TCRdb has only the in-frame clones, and not every one. The sample shows about 220,000 clones, just over 85% of them seen only once. Material for sequencing was PBMCs or T cells enriched from blood (not recorded which). These receptor sequences come from a woman aged 40 to 50 with acute COVID-19.

This sequence joins TRBV7-3 and TRBJ1-2, with 7 bases matching TRBD1. Germline V gene sequence: CDR1 SGHTA, CDR2 FQGTGA. Trimming at V came to 5 bases and at J to 7 bases, leaving 13 bases not matched to a gene. This CDR3 contains 15 residues. CDR3 protein: CASSRESTGLGGYTF. The CDR3 nucleotides are TGTGCCAGCAGCCGCGAATCGACAGGGCTCGGTGGCTACACCTTC.

V usage is TRBV6-2 or TRBV6-3 and J usage is TRBJ1-1; TRBD1 aligns across 11 bases. This CDR3 is built from 16 residues. The V and J ends lost 2 bases and 3 bases, in that order; junction bases with no gene match: 5. Germline-derived CDR1 and CDR2 are MNHEY and SVGEGT. The CDR3 DNA reads TGTGCCAGCAGTTACCGGAGGGGACAGGGGGACACTGAAGCTTTCTTT. As protein: CASSYRRGQGDTEAFF.

This clone was observed a single time. The chain combines TRBV6-6 with TRBJ2-2, with 8 bases matching TRBD1. Germline V gives CDR1 MNHNY, CDR2 SVGAGI (reference sequence). This CDR3 has 18 amino acids. With V trimmed by 5 bases and J by 0 bases, 11 bases remained unmatched. CDR3 sequence reads: CASSLGVPGQANTGELFF. For the CDR3, the DNA is TGTGCCAGCAGTCTTGGGGTCCCGGGACAGGCGAACACCGGGGAGCTGTTTTTT.

The rearrangement uses TRBV2 and TRBJ1-2; TRBD1 might be the D (5 bases). V lost 7 bases and J lost 7, with 22 bases in between. Per the germline V gene, CDR1 is SNHLY and CDR2 is FYNNEI. CDR3 length: 15 residues. Here the CDR3 reads CASTLKSGVGTGYTF. The DNA of the CDR3 is TGTGCCAGCACCTTAAAATCGGGGGTCGGAACTGGCTACACCTTC.

This chain links TRBV25-1 with TRBJ1-2, with 7 positions matching TRBD1. The CDR3 length is 12 residues. Germline CDR1 and CDR2: MGHDK and SYGVNS. Trimming removed 8 bases from V and 3 bases from J; junction bases left unmatched: 3. The CDR3 region is CASWDSYYGYTF. In nucleotides, the CDR3 is TGTGCCAGCTGGGACAGCTACTATGGCTACACCTTC.

V and J are TRBV27 and TRBJ2-1, with 7 nucleotides matching TRBD1. The CDR3 sequence is 15 residues long. V was pared by 5 bases and J by 4 bases, with 8 bases of the junction left unmatched. Per the germline V gene, CDR1 is MNHEY and CDR2 is SMNVEV (reference sequence). The CDR3 loop is CASSPPGQRYNEQFF. The DNA for the CDR3 is TGTGCCAGCAGTCCCCCGGGACAGAGATACAATGAGCAGTTCTTC.

This chain links TRBV7-6 with TRBJ1-2; 8 bases map to TRBD1. In germline, CDR1 is SGHVS, CDR2 FNYEAQ. The CDR3 is 15 residues long. V gave up 1 base and J gave up 6 bases; unmatched junction bases: 7. Here the CDR3 DNA reads TGTGCCAGCAGCTTAGACCAGGGGGCGCGTGATGGCTACACCTTC. Protein product: CASSLDQGARDGYTF.

The chain combines TRBV7-3 with TRBJ2-2; 8 nucleotides match TRBD1. The J segment lost 3 bases and the V segment lost 1 base, leaving 10 bases of the junction unmatched. The CDR3 length is 18 residues. Germline CDR1 is SGHTA and CDR2 is FQGTGA. The CDR3 nucleotides read TGTGCCAGCAGCTTAAGAGCACAGGGGGGTCTTGACACCGGGGAGCTGTTTTTT. Translation gives CASSLRAQGGLDTGELFF. The complete variable domain, with remaining parts taken from reference TRBV7-3 and TRBJ2-2, reads GAGVSQTPSNKVTEKGKYVELRCDPISGHTALYWYRQSLGQGPEFLIYFQGTGAADDSGLPNDRFFAVRPEGSVSTLKIQRTERGDSAVYLCASSLRAQGGLDTGELFFGEGSRLTVL.

This chain links TRBV27 with TRBJ1-2; no firm D call. The CDR3 has 12 amino acids. V was trimmed by 4 bases and J by 5 bases, leaving 8 bases between them. CDR1 and CDR2 (germline): MNHEY, SMNVEV (reference sequence). The CDR3 region has the DNA TGTGCCAGCAGTTCAGGACTTTATGGCTACACCTTC. Translation gives CASSSGLYGYTF.

This clone was observed once. The chain uses TRBV2 and TRBJ1-4; possibly TRBD1 for D (5 bases). Trimming stripped 6 bases from V and 8 bases from J, with 16 bases between. Per germline, CDR1 SNHLY and CDR2 FYNNEI. This CDR3 has 14 residues. CDR3 sequence reads: CASRFSGGSEKLFF. The CDR3 DNA reads as TGTGCCAGCAGGTTTTCGGGGGGAAGCGAAAAACTGTTTTTT.

The rearrangement uses TRBV29-1 and TRBJ1-1; 7 bases fit TRBD1. Germline V gene data show CDR1 as SQVTM and CDR2 as ANQGSEA. The junction had 8 bases not matched to a gene; V was cut back by 7 bases and J by 3 bases. The CDR3 spans 13 residues. DNA for the CDR3: TGCAGCGCCCATTTGGGACAGTACACTGAAGCTTTCTTT. It yields the protein CSAHLGQYTEAFF.

V and J are TRBV2 and TRBJ1-1, with TRBD1 matching over 7 bases. The CDR3 has 14 residues. The J segment lost 6 bases and the V segment lost 3 bases, leaving 7 bases of the junction unmatched. In germline, CDR1 is SNHLY, CDR2 FYNNEI. Here the CDR3 reads CASSDRLGGAEAFF. The CDR3 region has the DNA TGTGCCAGCAGTGATCGTTTAGGGGGCGCTGAAGCTTTCTTT. The whole variable domain, remainder taken from reference TRBV2 and TRBJ1-1, is EPEVTQTPSHQVTQMGQEVILRCVPISNHLYFYWYRQILGQKVEFLVSFYNNEISEKSEIFDDQFSVERPDGSNFTLKIRSTKLEDSAMYFCASSDRLGGAEAFFGQGTRLTVV.

The V gene is TRBV29-1, the J gene TRBJ1-5, with a weak D call TRBD1 (5 bases). The CDR3 sequence is 13 residues long. The V and J ends lost 2 bases and 8 bases respectively, with 13 bases between them. The germline CDR1 and CDR2 sequences are SQVTM and ANQGSEA. CDR3 in DNA: TGCAGCGTTGAACAGGCGGTAGGGGAGCCCCAGCATTTT. Translation gives CSVEQAVGEPQHF.

The gene calls are TRBV30 and TRBJ1-3; unclear D gene. V lost 2 bases and J 0 bases, leaving 8 bases between the germline ends. CDR3 length equals 14 residues. Looked up from germline, CDR1 is GTSNPN and CDR2 is SVGIG (reference sequence). CDR3 region: CAWSYSSSGNTIYF. CDR3 nucleotide sequence: TGTGCCTGGAGTTACTCAAGCTCTGGAAACACCATATATTTT.

This chain joins TRBV5-1 and TRBJ1-2; 7 nucleotides align to TRBD1. The CDR3 has 14 residues. V shed 4 bases and J 5 bases; nucleotides not matched to a gene: 8. Germline V gives CDR1 SGHRS, CDR2 YFSETQ. The CDR3 nucleotides read TGCGCCAGCAGCAATACCGGGACAGTTTATGGCTACACCTTC. This sequence encodes CASSNTGTVYGYTF.

The chain uses TRBV30 and TRBJ1-2; TRBD1 agrees at 7 bases. This CDR3 comprises 11 residues. The germline V gene encodes CDR1 GTSNPN and CDR2 SVGIG (reference sequence). Germline trimming cut 8 bases from V and 6 bases from J; bases unmatched to any gene: 6. Here the CDR3 reads CARDRADGYTF. CDR3 bases: TGTGCCCGTGACAGGGCGGATGGCTACACCTTC.

The V call is TRBV5-4, the J call TRBJ1-1; a possible D gene is TRBD1 (5 bases). V was pared by 5 bases and J by 6 bases, with 17 bases between. The length of the CDR3 is 14 residues. Germline assignment: CDR1 SGHNT and CDR2 YYREEE (reference sequence). The CDR3 sequence is CASRSVGGRPEAFF. CDR3 coding DNA: TGTGCCAGCAGGTCCGTGGGGGGTAGGCCTGAAGCTTTCTTT.

The chain is built from TRBV7-6 and TRBJ1-4; 7 positions agree with TRBD1. Trimming at V came to 5 bases and at J to 8 bases, leaving 11 bases not matched to a gene. This CDR3 region has 15 residues. Per the germline V gene, CDR1 is SGHVS and CDR2 is FNYEAQ. The DNA of the CDR3 is TGTGCCAGCAGCAGATCAGGGGGGTTTAGCGAAAAACTGTTTTTT. Translation: CASSRSGGFSEKLFF.

In regard to this clone: Other DNA sequences in this sample translate to the same CDR3. V gene TRBV5-1 combines with J gene TRBJ1-1; perhaps TRBD1 as D (6 bases). Per germline, CDR1 SGHRS and CDR2 YFSETQ. The CDR3 has 13 amino acids. V lost 4 bases, J lost 3 bases, and 10 bases lay in between. The CDR3 DNA follows: TGCGCCAGCAGCCCGAACAGGGACACTGAAGCTTTCTTT. Translated, it gives CASSPNRDTEAFF.

The chain combines TRBV9 with TRBJ2-1; weak D call: TRBD1 (5 bases). Between the trimmed V and J ends, which lost 2 bases and 0 bases, there was a span of 9 bases. The CDR3 is 15 amino acids. Germline loops: CDR1 SGDLS, CDR2 YYNGEE. In nucleotides, the CDR3 is TGTGCCAGCAGCGTGACAGCGAGCTCCTACAATGAGCAGTTCTTC. Protein product: CASSVTASSYNEQFF.

This chain links TRBV5-1 with TRBJ2-5; D perhaps matches TRBD1 (6 bases). The CDR3 totals 13 residues. Germline V gene sequence: CDR1 SGHRS, CDR2 YFSETQ. The germline V and J ends were trimmed by 2 bases and 4 bases, with 9 bases remaining between them. CDR3 coding DNA: TGCGCCAGCAGCTTTCAAGGGGGAGAGACCCAGTACTTC. Protein product: CASSFQGGETQYF.